A selection of T cell receptor beta chains follows, all from one sample in a study of CD8 T cells in ankylosing spondylitis. TCRdb called the 5' RACE reads again in MiXCR, with one record for every CDR3 protein. The data show about 340,000 distinct CDR3 sequences, with approximately 15% seen just once and about 1% held by the top ten. The specimen sequenced was blood, either unsorted or a sorted T cell fraction (not recorded which). These receptors were collected from a male donor with ankylosing spondylitis or in good health (not recorded which). Both conserved end residues are trimmed from each CDR3. The order of the fields is D gene, V gene, J gene, clone size, CDR3 protein. D genes are given only for firm matches. Clone size appears in some rows only: once, few, many, or a class for an expanded clone.

-	TRBV5-1	TRBJ2-1	few	ASSLLSAGDNEQF
TRBD1	TRBV15	TRBJ2-7	-	ATSRDPKGQGVGQY
-	TRBV7-8	TRBJ2-1	-	ASSLTTGPIDEQF
-	TRBV5-1	TRBJ1-1	few	ASSLLSNTEAF
TRBD1	TRBV20-1	TRBJ2-7	-	SAPQEDRAYEQY
-	TRBV25-1	TRBJ1-2	few	ASSEWDTNPMNYGYT
TRBD1	TRBV19	TRBJ1-1	-	ASTPGQGTNTEAF
-	TRBV15	TRBJ2-3	few	ATSRDPQDTQY
-	TRBV7-7	TRBJ2-7	-	ASSLGGAHYEQY
-	TRBV20-1	TRBJ2-1	few	SASTGRNEQF
-	TRBV18	TRBJ1-2	few	ASSPRDANYGYT
TRBD2	TRBV12-3/TRBV12-4	TRBJ2-5	few	ASRSTGEGKTQY
-	TRBV20-1	TRBJ2-3	many	SASPGGTDTQY
-	TRBV11-2	TRBJ2-2	few	ASSLEHGTGELF
-	TRBV12-3/TRBV12-4	TRBJ2-1	few	ASRRGTMSYNEQF
TRBD2	TRBV24-1	TRBJ2-1	-	ATSDLSGGDEQF
TRBD2	TRBV4-1	TRBJ2-3	few	ASGDPGLVFADTQY
TRBD1	TRBV5-1	TRBJ2-1	few	ASSSPNQTGESRGEQF
-	TRBV20-1	TRBJ1-5	-	STGQYGQPQH
-	TRBV6-1	TRBJ1-1	many	SSHITQNTEAF
TRBD1	TRBV29-1	TRBJ1-1	few	SGSTGATEAF
-	TRBV10-2	TRBJ2-7	-	ATQLDEQY
-	TRBV3-1	TRBJ2-2	few	ASSQGENAWTGELF
TRBD1	TRBV3-1	TRBJ1-1	-	ASSQDLGQGTTEAF
TRBD2	TRBV28	TRBJ2-3	few	ASSLAAGVFRDTQY
-	TRBV5-1	TRBJ2-3	many	ASSLGSGNTQY
TRBD1	TRBV12-3/TRBV12-4	TRBJ1-5	many	ASSRQGGGQSNQPQH
-	TRBV6-4	TRBJ2-7	few	ASSYRGTSYEQY
-	TRBV24-1	TRBJ2-1	few	ATSDSFEQF
-	TRBV29-1	TRBJ2-2	-	SVAGNTGELF
TRBD1	TRBV20-1	TRBJ1-2	-	SARDRTGSDYGYT